This record concerns one T cell receptor (beta chain) sequence. The record originates from a study of identical twins. Trimming shortened V by 1 base and J by 6 bases, and 15 bases separated the two germline ends. The CDR3 totals 15 residues. Germline V gene sequence: CDR1 LGHDT, CDR2 YNNKEL (reference sequence). Each CDR3 protein gets one entry after TCRdb re-called the 5' RACE reads with MiXCR. The table includes hundreds of thousands of distinct CDR3 sequences, 20% to 30% detected once. This sample was also put to use in a study of T cells expressing NK-cell markers.

This TCR was sampled from a woman aged 18 to 35 in good health. The V and J genes are TRBV3-1 and TRBJ1-1, with D perhaps TRBD1 (5 bases). The material sequenced was CD4+ T cells sorted from blood. The CDR3, as DNA: TGTGCCAGCAGCCAAGTTCCGGGGGGGATAGCTGAAGCTTTCTTT. Translated: CASSQVPGGIAEAFF.